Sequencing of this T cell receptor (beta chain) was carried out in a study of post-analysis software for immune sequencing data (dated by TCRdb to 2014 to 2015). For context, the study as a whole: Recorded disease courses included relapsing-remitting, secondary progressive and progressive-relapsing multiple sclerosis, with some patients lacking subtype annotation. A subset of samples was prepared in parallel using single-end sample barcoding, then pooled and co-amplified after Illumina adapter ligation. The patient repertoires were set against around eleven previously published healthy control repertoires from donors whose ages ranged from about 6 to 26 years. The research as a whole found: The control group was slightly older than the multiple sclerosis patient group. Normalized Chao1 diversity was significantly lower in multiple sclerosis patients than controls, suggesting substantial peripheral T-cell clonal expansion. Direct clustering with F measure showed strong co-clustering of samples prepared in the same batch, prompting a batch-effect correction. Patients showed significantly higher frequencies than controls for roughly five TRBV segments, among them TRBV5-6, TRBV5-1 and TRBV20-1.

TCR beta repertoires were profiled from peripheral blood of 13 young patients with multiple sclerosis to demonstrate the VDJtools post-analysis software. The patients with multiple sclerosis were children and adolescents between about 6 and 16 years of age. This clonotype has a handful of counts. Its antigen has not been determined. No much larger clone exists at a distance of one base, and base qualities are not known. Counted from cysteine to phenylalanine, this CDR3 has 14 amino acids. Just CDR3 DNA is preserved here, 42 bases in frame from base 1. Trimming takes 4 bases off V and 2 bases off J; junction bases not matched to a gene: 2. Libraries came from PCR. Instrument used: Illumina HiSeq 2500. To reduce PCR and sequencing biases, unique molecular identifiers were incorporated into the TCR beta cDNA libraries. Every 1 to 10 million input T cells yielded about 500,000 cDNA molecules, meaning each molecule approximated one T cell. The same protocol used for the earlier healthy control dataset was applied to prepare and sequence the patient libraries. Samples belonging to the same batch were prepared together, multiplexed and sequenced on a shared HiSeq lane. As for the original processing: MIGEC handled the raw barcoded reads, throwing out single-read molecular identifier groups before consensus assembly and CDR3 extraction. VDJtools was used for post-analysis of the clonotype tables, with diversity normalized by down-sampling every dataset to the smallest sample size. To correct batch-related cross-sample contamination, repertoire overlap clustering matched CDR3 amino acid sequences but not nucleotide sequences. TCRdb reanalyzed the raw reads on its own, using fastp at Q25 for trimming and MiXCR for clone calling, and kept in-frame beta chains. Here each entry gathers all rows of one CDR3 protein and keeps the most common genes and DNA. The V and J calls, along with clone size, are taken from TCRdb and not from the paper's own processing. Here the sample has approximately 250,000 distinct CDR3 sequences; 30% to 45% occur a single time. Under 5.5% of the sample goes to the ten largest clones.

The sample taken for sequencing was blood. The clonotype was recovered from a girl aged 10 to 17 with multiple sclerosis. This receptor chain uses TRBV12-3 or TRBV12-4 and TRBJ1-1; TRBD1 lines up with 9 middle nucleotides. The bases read TGTGCCAGCAGTTGGACAGGGGTAAACACTGAAGCTTTCTTT. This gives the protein CASSWTGVNTEAFF.